This TCR beta chain was recorded in a study of T-cell reconstitution after alpha-beta-depleted transplantation in children. The CDR3 loop spans 13 amino acids. The ends were cut back, 4 bases at V and 5 bases at J, with 11 bases in the middle. Germline V lookup: CDR1 SGHTA, CDR2 FQGTGA. TCRbeta library construction was performed incorporating unique molecular identifiers. Each CDR3 protein gets one entry after TCRdb re-called the PCR reads with MiXCR. In the table there are roughly 300,000 distinct CDR3 sequences, more than 9% of which are singletons. The sample was PBMCs from the stem cell graft donor, taken from the stem cell graft. The clonotype was recovered from a human donor who donated a stem cell graft to a child with SCID. This chain joins TRBV7-3 and TRBJ1-1; D may be TRBD1 (6 bases). CDR3 sequence (DNA): TGTGCCAGCAGCTCCAAAGGGGGTACTGAAGCTTTCTTT. This sequence encodes CASSSKGGTEAFF.